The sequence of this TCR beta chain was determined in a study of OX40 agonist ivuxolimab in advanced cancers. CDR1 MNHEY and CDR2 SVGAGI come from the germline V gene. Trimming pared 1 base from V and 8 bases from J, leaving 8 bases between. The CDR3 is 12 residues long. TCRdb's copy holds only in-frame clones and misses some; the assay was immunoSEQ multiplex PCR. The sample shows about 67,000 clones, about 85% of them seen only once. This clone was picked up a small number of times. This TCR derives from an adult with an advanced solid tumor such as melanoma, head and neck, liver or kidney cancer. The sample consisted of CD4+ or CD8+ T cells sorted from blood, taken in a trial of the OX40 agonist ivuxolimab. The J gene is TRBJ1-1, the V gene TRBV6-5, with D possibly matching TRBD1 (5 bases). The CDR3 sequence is CASSYLAGEAFF. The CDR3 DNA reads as TGTGCCAGCAGTTACTTAGCAGGGGAAGCTTTCTTT.